These 3 T cell receptor beta chains came from one sample sequenced in a study of early T cells in non-severe SARS-CoV-2 infection. One entry per CDR3 protein, called by TCRdb with MiXCR from the 5' RACE reads. The data show about 70,000 distinct CDR3 sequences, with around 12% seen just once and roughly 16% held by the top ten. The input for sequencing was whole blood, taken at baseline. The receptors shown here come from an adult who was a healthcare worker with PCR-confirmed SARS-CoV-2 infection or an uninfected control (not recorded which). The donor label of this sample is uncertain.

The chain couples TRBV20-1 to TRBJ2-5; the match to TRBD1 covers 8 bases. The CDR3 contains 16 residues. Germline-derived CDR1 and CDR2 are DFQATT and SNEGSKA (reference sequence). Trimming cost V 3 bases and J 2 bases; bases outside gene matches: 11. The CDR3 nucleotides read TGCAGTGCTAGGACAGGGGCCCTAGAGGGGCAAGAGACCCAGTACTTC. It encodes CSARTGALEGQETQYF.

This clonotype was picked up a small number of times. V gene TRBV11-3 combines with J gene TRBJ2-2; D is ambiguous. The CDR3 contains 12 residues. V shed 5 bases and J shed 3 bases, with 4 bases lying between them. CDR1 SGHNT and CDR2 YENEEA come from the germline V gene. CDR3: CASSPYTGELFF. CDR3 in DNA: TGTGCCAGCAGCCCCTACACCGGGGAGCTGTTTTTT.

This rearrangement joins TRBV21-1 to TRBJ2-1; TRBD1, the D gene given by the table, was not confirmed from the DNA. TRBV21-1 is a pseudogene. The CDR3 extends over 16 amino acids. CDR3 residues: CASSKVGGGPRNEQFF. The CDR3 nucleotides are TGTGCCAGCAGCAAAGTTGGCGGGGGGCCAAGGAATGAGCAGTTCTTC.